Each of the 16 T cell receptor beta chains below was sequenced from the same sample in a study of blood T cell repertoires in COVID-19 (dated by TCRdb to 2019 to 2021). Library prep was done by the immunoSEQ multiplex PCR assay. This is the immuneACCESS table as TCRdb keeps it, with only in-frame sequences that have V and J called. A part of the clones is gone; compared with another copy, unresolved V genes explain less than half, and the rest is unexplained. Within this sample are approximately 110,000 clones, with 70% to 85% of them counted one time only. About 0.84% of the sample lies in the top ten. Input material: peripheral blood. The origin of the receptors is a human donor with acute or convalescent COVID-19. The donor label of this sample is uncertain.

This clone is a singleton in its sample. CDR3 sequence (DNA): TGTGCCAGCAGCTTAGCCCAGGATAGGATAGCGGCGCGGAACACTGAAGCTTTCTTT. This translates into CASSLAQDRIAARNTEAFF. The chain joins TRBV11-2 to TRBJ1-1; no clear D gene. The CDR3 runs to 19 residues. CDR1 is SGHAT, CDR2 FQNNGV, per germline. The V end was cut by 1 base, the J end by 1 base, with 22 bases between.

The rearrangement uses TRBV18 and TRBJ1-2; D call uncertain. Germline values: CDR1 KGHSH, CDR2 LQKENI. CDR3 length equals 15 residues. V was shortened by 2 bases and J by 1 base, with 11 bases between the two germline ends. As DNA, the CDR3 is TGTGCCAGCTCACCAATCCCGACTAATAACTATGGCTACACCTTC. This codes for CASSPIPTNNYGYTF. The whole variable domain, remainder taken from reference TRBV18 and TRBJ1-2, is NAGVMQNPRHLVRRRGQEARLRCSPMKGHSHVYWYRQLPEEGLKFMVYLQKENIIDESGMPKERFSAEFPKEGPSILRIQQVVRGDSAAYFCASSPIPTNNYGYTFGSGTRLTVV.

The chain carries TRBV29-1 and TRBJ2-1; maybe TRBD2 (6 bases). Germline-derived CDR1 and CDR2 are SQVTM and ANQGSEA. The CDR3 is made up of 12 amino acids. Trimming took 7 bases from V and 9 from J, leaving 16 bases between them. The CDR3 DNA sequence: TGCAGCGCCTGGAGTGGGAGGCCTGAGCAGTTCTTC. Encoded protein: CSAWSGRPEQFF.

V is TRBV27 and J is TRBJ2-3, with D perhaps matching TRBD2 (7 bases). This CDR3 has 15 residues. Germline values: CDR1 MNHEY, CDR2 SMNVEV (reference sequence). The V end was cut by 5 bases, the J end by 1 base, with 13 bases between. The CDR3 loop reads CASSGGGRGTDTQYF. The CDR3 DNA is TGTGCCAGCAGTGGAGGGGGGAGGGGCACAGATACGCAGTATTTT.

This clone was seen more than once but under ten times. The chain carries TRBV5-4 and TRBJ2-5; possibly TRBD2 for D (7 bases). The CDR3 covers 16 residues. Germline values: CDR1 SGHNT, CDR2 YYREEE (reference sequence). Trimming pared 1 base from V and 1 base from J, leaving 14 bases between. The CDR3 loop reads CASSLKAGALQETQYF. In DNA form, the CDR3 reads TGTGCCAGCAGCTTGAAGGCGGGGGCCCTCCAAGAGACCCAGTACTTC.

The rearrangement uses TRBV10-3 and TRBJ1-5, with 9 bases matching TRBD1. The CDR3 spans 15 residues. Germline values: CDR1 ENHRY, CDR2 SYGVKD. The V and J ends lost 7 bases and 3 bases, in that order; junction bases with no gene match: 7. The CDR3 spells CAIKRDRADNQPQHF. The CDR3 DNA sequence: TGTGCCATCAAACGGGACAGGGCCGACAATCAGCCCCAGCATTTT.

The genes are TRBV13 and TRBJ1-6, with no clear D. The germline V gene has CDR1 PRHDT and CDR2 FYEKMQ (reference sequence). V was trimmed by 3 bases and J by 0 bases, leaving 12 bases between them. The CDR3 runs to 17 residues. CDR3 sequence: CASSFTLVSSYNSPLHF. The CDR3 bases are TGTGCCAGCAGCTTCACTCTGGTGAGCTCCTATAATTCACCCCTCCACTTT. Together with reference TRBV13 and TRBJ1-6, the CDR3 gives the full variable domain: AAGVIQSPRHLIKEKRETATLKCYPIPRHDTVYWYQQGPGQDPQFLISFYEKMQSDKGSIPDRFSAQQFSDYHSELNMSSLELGDSALYFCASSFTLVSSYNSPLHFGNGTRLTVT.

The chain carries TRBV7-8 and TRBJ1-1; tentatively, D is TRBD1 (5 bases). Germline CDR1 is SGHVS and CDR2 is FQNEAQ. V lost 3 bases to trimming and J lost 5 bases, with 13 bases between them. CDR3 length: 14 residues. The CDR3 DNA is TGTGCCAGCAGCTTTCATACCCGGGGGACTGAAGCTTTCTTT. It translates to CASSFHTRGTEAFF.

The rearrangement uses TRBV5-1 and TRBJ1-2, with TRBD1 as a possible D gene (5 bases). The CDR3 contains 12 residues. Germline V gene sequence: CDR1 SGHRS, CDR2 YFSETQ. V dropped 8 bases and J dropped 5 bases, with 13 bases sitting between them. The DNA of the CDR3 is TGCGCCAGTACAAGCCAGGGATATGGCTACACCTTC. Translation gives CASTSQGYGYTF.

This clone occurred a few times. This rearrangement joins TRBV10-1 to TRBJ1-6; 8 positions agree with TRBD1. The CDR3 is made up of 13 amino acids. Germline loops: CDR1 WNHNN, CDR2 SYGVQD (reference sequence). J was trimmed by 10 bases and V by 6 bases; bases with no gene match: 5. DNA for the CDR3: TGCGCCAGCAGGCCGGACAGGGCCTCACCCCTCCACTTT. Translating gives CASRPDRASPLHF.

The chain links TRBV5-1 to TRBJ2-1; 8 bases agree with TRBD2. Losses at the gene ends were 4 bases for V and 5 bases for J; bases not matched to a gene: 8. Germline-derived CDR1 and CDR2 are SGHRS and YFSETQ. The CDR3 has 15 residues. CDR3 DNA sequence: TGCGCCAGCAGCCCCCCCCGGGGGGGCGACAATGAGCAGTTCTTC. Residues: CASSPPRGGDNEQFF.

The chain is built from TRBV27 and TRBJ2-3, with a tentative D call TRBD2 (6 bases). The CDR3 is made up of 14 amino acids. Trimming stripped 6 bases from V and 3 bases from J, with 13 bases between. Looked up from germline, CDR1 is MNHEY and CDR2 is SMNVEV (reference sequence). CDR3 nucleotides: TGTGCCAGCAGACAGCGGGTAGGGACAGATACGCAGTATTTT. Translation: CASRQRVGTDTQYF.

This chain connects TRBV3-1 (or the pseudogene TRBV3-2) to TRBJ2-3, with TRBD2 matching 8 bases. CDR1 LGHDT and CDR2 YNNKEL come from the germline V gene (reference sequence). This CDR3 has 15 residues. After removal of 0 bases from V and 5 bases from J, the junction contained 4 bases not matched to a gene. This chain's CDR3 is CASSQDVRGEDTQYF. The CDR3 DNA reads as TGTGCCAGCAGCCAAGATGTGCGGGGGGAAGATACGCAGTATTTT.

This clone occurred a few times. The chain uses TRBV6-6 and TRBJ1-1; D not resolved. This CDR3 region has 13 residues. The V gene lost 2 bases and the J gene lost 3 bases, with 7 bases spanning the gap. The germline V gene encodes CDR1 MNHNY and CDR2 SVGAGI (reference sequence). The CDR3 nucleotides read TGTGCCAGCAGTTACGGGCAGCACACTGAAGCTTTCTTT. Residues: CASSYGQHTEAFF.

The table lists this clone with a count of one. The gene calls are TRBV29-1 and TRBJ2-1; the match to TRBD1 covers 9 bases. J was trimmed by 2 bases and V by 7 bases; bases with no gene match: 6. CDR3 length: 14 amino acids. Germline V gives CDR1 SQVTM, CDR2 ANQGSEA. CDR3 DNA sequence: TGCAGCGCCCTGGACAGGGGCACCTACAATGAGCAGTTCTTC. Its translation: CSALDRGTYNEQFF.

The chain uses TRBV28 and TRBJ1-4; TRBD1 matches at 9 bases. Germline loops: CDR1 MDHEN, CDR2 SYDVKM. V was clipped by 6 bases and J by 7 bases; unmatched bases: 15. The CDR3 has 17 residues. In DNA, the CDR3 is TGTGCCAGCAGGACACCCGGGACAGGGAAGCGTTCTGAAAAACTGTTTTTT. It is translated as CASRTPGTGKRSEKLFF.